Shown below are 13 T cell receptor beta chains from a single sample sequenced in a study of long-term antiretroviral therapy in people with HIV. immunoSEQ v3.0 was run at survey level. Generated by immunoSEQ multiplex PCR, the TCRdb table keeps only in-frame clones and is missing some. The sample consists of fewer than 40,000 clones, approximately 84% of them appearing once. The sequenced sample was unsorted PBMCs, obtained 3.1 years after starting antiretroviral therapy. Source of these receptors: a woman in her 50s with HIV.

V gene TRBV7-9 combines with J gene TRBJ2-7; D may be TRBD1 or TRBD2 (5 bases each). The CDR3 covers 14 residues. V lost 6 bases to trimming and J lost 5 bases, with 17 bases between them. Per germline, CDR1 SEHNR and CDR2 FQNEAQ (reference sequence). CDR3 in amino acids: CASRGAGRQDEQYV. CDR3 nucleotide sequence: TGTGCCAGCAGAGGGGCGGGCCGTCAAGACGAGCAGTACGTC.

The chain has TRBV5-6 and TRBJ2-5, with TRBD2 matching 8 bases. The V gene's germline CDR1 is SGHDT and CDR2 YYEEEE. This CDR3 has 15 amino acids. V dropped 4 bases and J dropped 5; count of bases not matched to a gene: 10. CDR3 residues: CASSPAGAPRETQYF. CDR3 DNA sequence: TGTGCCAGCAGCCCAGCGGGGGCGCCCCGTGAGACCCAGTACTTC.

The gene calls are TRBV11-2 and TRBJ2-5; TRBD2 matches at 8 bases. There are 15 residues in the CDR3. V dropped 5 bases and J dropped 4; count of bases not matched to a gene: 9. Germline V gene data show CDR1 as SGHAT and CDR2 as FQNNGV. CDR3 coding DNA: TGTGCCAGCAGCCCAGCGGGGGCCGGGGCAGAGACCCAGTACTTC. Protein: CASSPAGAGAETQYF.

V gene TRBV11-2 combines with J gene TRBJ2-7; TRBD1 aligns across 8 bases. J was trimmed by 3 bases and V by 0 bases; bases with no gene match: 4. Germline-derived CDR1 and CDR2 are SGHAT and FQNNGV. This CDR3 has 15 residues. CDR3 region: CASSLEQGALYEQYF. The CDR3 DNA reads as TGTGCCAGCAGCTTAGAGCAGGGGGCTCTCTACGAGCAGTACTTC.

CDR3 nucleotide sequence: TGCGCCAGCAGCTCCATAGCGGGGGGGCAAGAGACCCAGTACTTC. It encodes CASSSIAGGQETQYF. This chain joins TRBV5-1 and TRBJ2-5; TRBD2 matches at 11 bases. The germline V gene encodes CDR1 SGHRS and CDR2 YFSETQ. J was trimmed by 2 bases and V by 3 bases; bases with no gene match: 3. The CDR3 length is 15 residues.

V is TRBV2 and J is TRBJ1-2, with D possibly matching TRBD1 (6 bases). Trimming took 4 bases from V and 8 from J, leaving 11 bases between them. Germline V gene lookup returns CDR1 SNHLY and CDR2 FYNNEI. The CDR3 totals 12 residues. The CDR3 sequence: CASSGQGRGYTF. CDR3 in DNA: TGTGCCAGCAGTGGGCAGGGGAGAGGCTACACCTTC.

This clone was picked up one time. The chain couples TRBV29-1 to TRBJ2-5; possibly TRBD2 for D (5 bases). Between the trimmed V and J ends, which lost 3 bases and 2 bases, there was a span of 10 bases. The CDR3 totals 13 residues. Germline V CDR1 and CDR2: SQVTM, ANQGSEA. The CDR3: CSVEPRLQETQYF. The CDR3 nucleotides read TGCAGCGTTGAGCCCAGACTACAAGAGACCCAGTACTTC. Full variable domain (remainder filled in from reference TRBV29-1 and TRBJ2-5): SAVISQKPSRDICQRGTSLTIQCQVDSQVTMMFWYRQQPGQSLTLIATANQGSEATYESGFVIDKFPISRPNLTFSTLTVSNMSPEDSSIYLCSVEPRLQETQYFGPGTRLLVL.

This clone was picked up a small number of times. V and J are TRBV5-1 and TRBJ2-7; D is ambiguous. Germline-derived CDR1 and CDR2 are SGHRS and YFSETQ. The V end lost 2 bases, the J end lost 3 bases, and 6 bases lay between the germline ends. This CDR3 has 12 amino acids. DNA for the CDR3: TGCGCCAGCAGCTTCGCGGACTACGAGCAGTACTTC. It codes for CASSFADYEQYF.

This chain joins TRBV7-2 and TRBJ2-1; possibly TRBD1 or TRBD2 for D (7 bases each). Looked up from germline, CDR1 is SGHTA and CDR2 is FQGNSA. The CDR3 loop spans 17 amino acids. V shed 5 bases and J shed 1 base, with 18 bases lying between them. CDR3 residues: CASSQGGGGLSYNEQFF. Here the CDR3 DNA reads TGTGCCAGCAGCCAAGGGGGCGGGGGTCTTTCCTACAATGAGCAGTTCTTC.

The chain employs TRBV6-6 and TRBJ1-2; a possible D gene is TRBD1 (5 bases). Trimming pared 8 bases from V and 1 base from J, leaving 17 bases between. Germline assignment: CDR1 MNHNY and CDR2 SVGAGI (reference sequence). This CDR3 comprises 15 residues. Here the CDR3 reads CASVGEGRINYGYTF. CDR3 coding DNA: TGTGCCAGCGTGGGTGAGGGACGAATTAACTATGGCTACACCTTC.

V and J are TRBV7-9 and TRBJ2-3, with D maybe TRBD2 (5 bases). The ends were cut back, 8 bases at V and 4 bases at J, with 13 bases in the middle. The germline V gene has CDR1 SEHNR and CDR2 FQNEAQ (reference sequence). This CDR3 contains 13 residues. The CDR3 region has the DNA TGTGCCAGCCCGAGGGCTGGGGCAGATACGCAGTATTTT. The encoded protein is CASPRAGADTQYF.

The V gene is TRBV5-5, the J gene TRBJ2-5, with D possibly called TRBD1 or TRBD2 (5 bases each). The V and J ends lost 6 bases and 5 bases respectively, with 14 bases between them. The CDR3 is 13 amino acids. Germline CDR1 reads SGHKS; CDR2 reads YYEKEE (reference sequence). This CDR3 reads CASTGRWGETQYF. In nucleotides, the CDR3 is TGTGCCAGCACCGGAAGGTGGGGGGAGACCCAGTACTTC.

The V and J genes are TRBV27 and TRBJ2-3, with D possibly being TRBD2 (5 bases). V lost 5 bases to trimming and J lost 0 bases, with 15 bases between them. This CDR3 contains 16 residues. Germline CDR1 MNHEY, CDR2 SMNVEV (reference sequence). The CDR3: CASSPRTETSTDTQYF. Written as DNA, the CDR3 is TGTGCCAGCAGTCCACGGACTGAAACTAGCACAGATACGCAGTATTTT.